This T cell receptor beta chain was found in a study of long-term antiretroviral therapy in people with HIV. In its sample, this clone was seen a few times. Its antigen is still unknown. In each sample, roughly 0.9-10 million cryopreserved PBMC were present before DNA extraction. Broader study findings: When set beside controls, HIV repertoires had CDR3 length ranges that were narrower. After ART, diversity increased yet remained lower than transplant donor controls. Documentation of ART adherence, viral resistance or therapy changes was absent.

From germline, CDR1 is LNHDA and CDR2 SQIVND (reference sequence). The CDR3 has 15 amino acids. V dropped 4 bases and J dropped 3; count of bases not matched to a gene: 8. This was the immunoSEQ v3.0 assay at survey level. Sequenced by immunoSEQ multiplex PCR; TCRdb stores in-frame clones only, minus some. Of tens of thousands of clones listed, around 82% are singletons. This TCR was recovered from a man in his forties with HIV. This specimen was unsorted PBMCs, taken 3 years after starting antiretroviral therapy. This chain connects TRBV19 to TRBJ2-7; 8 nucleotides line up with TRBD1. Here the CDR3 DNA reads TGTGCCAGTAGTACGGACAGGGCTTTGGGCTACGAGCAGTACTTC. The encoded protein is CASSTDRALGYEQYF.